These T cell receptor beta chains were read from a single sample in a study of Graves' ophthalmopathy and Graves' hyperthyroidism. TCRdb fed the multiplex PCR reads into MiXCR, producing one record per CDR3 protein. This sample yields 40,000 to 45,000 distinct CDR3 sequences, of which over 40% are seen a single time; around 19% belongs to the top ten. Sequencing input: peripheral blood. The receptors originated from an adult man with Graves' ophthalmopathy. Each CDR3 is given with its conserved first and last residue. Fields, in order: V gene, clone size, J gene, D gene, CDR3 DNA, CDR3 protein. The D gene is left open where the match is weak. Where a row states a size, it is once, few, many or the class of an expanded clone; other rows omit it.

TRBV20-1,many,TRBJ1-2,TRBD1,TGCAGTGCTAGTGGGGCAGGGGGAAGCGCTAACTATGGCTACACCTTC,CSASGAGGSANYGYTF
TRBV2,few,TRBJ2-7,TRBD1,TGTGCCAGCAGTACTATACAGGGGGCGCAAAACGAGCAGTACTTC,CASSTIQGAQNEQYF
TRBV5-4,NA,TRBJ1-2,NA,TGTGCCAGCAGCTTTAGTACAGGTGCTAACTATGGCTACACCTTC,CASSFSTGANYGYTF
TRBV4-1,many,TRBJ2-3,NA,TGCGCCAGCAGCCAAGGGTATGGCGGGACGGTAACAGATACGCAGTATTTT,CASSQGYGGTVTDTQYF
TRBV15,medium-sized,TRBJ1-1,NA,TGTGCCACCAGCAGAGACAGGGACGTTAGCACTGAAGCTTTCTTT,CATSRDRDVSTEAFF
TRBV20-1,many,TRBJ1-1,NA,TGCAGTGCTCTCCCCTACGGGGGTTTGGGCACTGAAGCTTTCTTT,CSALPYGGLGTEAFF
TRBV20-1,NA,TRBJ2-7,TRBD1,TGCTATGCCTCAACGACAGGGGTGTCCTACGAGCAGTACTTC,CYASTTGVSYEQYF
TRBV4-3,NA,TRBJ1-1,NA,TGCGCCAGCAGCCAAGATGTCGGACAAATGGCTTTCTTT,CASSQDVGQMAFF
TRBV2,many,TRBJ1-2,TRBD1,TGTGCCAGCAGTGCGGACAGGGGGCGCTCCTATGGCTACACCTTC,CASSADRGRSYGYTF
TRBV5-1,NA,TRBJ2-3,NA,TGCGCCAGCAGGGACGTACCTAGCACAGATACGCAGTATTTT,CASRDVPSTDTQYF
TRBV10-3,many,TRBJ2-4,TRBD2,TGTGCCATCAGTGAACTAGCGGCAAACATTCAGTACTTC,CAISELAANIQYF
TRBV20-1,NA,TRBJ2-7,TRBD2,TGCAGTGCTAAGGTTAGCGGGAGGACCTACGAGCAGTACTTC,CSAKVSGRTYEQYF
TRBV7-9,NA,TRBJ2-5,NA,TGTGCCAGCAGCTTAGTATCGGTCTCCTACAATGAGACCCAGTACTTC,CASSLVSVSYNETQYF
TRBV5-5,NA,TRBJ2-7,NA,TGTGCCAGCAGCTTGGTGGAGGGGGAGCAGTACTTC,CASSLVEGEQYF
TRBV19,NA,TRBJ1-1,NA,TGTGCCAGTAGGATGGGGACAGAAGCTTTCTTT,CASRMGTEAFF
TRBV7-2,NA,TRBJ2-5,TRBD2,TGTGCCAGCAGCTCCCCTTGGAGGAGTAGCGGGGGAGAAGAGACCCAGTACTTC,CASSSPWRSSGGEETQYF